This T cell receptor beta chain originates from a study of long-term antiretroviral therapy in people with HIV. Per the germline V gene, CDR1 is MNHNS and CDR2 is SASEGT. The V and J ends lost 1 base and 7 bases, in that order; junction bases with no gene match: 7. The CDR3 runs 16 residues. On this clone: Its specificity is not known.

Investigators performed immunoSEQ version v3.0 at survey level. The study targeted about 35,000-50,000 T-cell genomes per sample in sequencing. Here immunoSEQ multiplex PCR was the method, and the copy in TCRdb shows in-frame clones only, minus some. Here the sample spans 25,000 to 30,000 clones, 70% to 90% being singletons. Whole-study results and caveats: Although diversity increased after ART, it remained lower than in transplant donor controls. Repertoires with HIV possessed tighter CDR3 length spans than those of controls.

The sample consisted of unsorted PBMCs, taken 1.8 years after starting antiretroviral therapy. This receptor was obtained from a woman in her late teens or twenties with HIV. The chain links TRBV6-1 to TRBJ2-1; TRBD2 matches 10 bases. For the CDR3, the DNA is TGTGCCAGCAGTGAAGTGCCTAGCGGGAGTCGAAATGAGCAGTTCTTC. Protein product: CASSEVPSGSRNEQFF.